This T cell receptor (beta chain) was observed in a study of T cell responses to AZD1222 COVID-19 vaccine. Findings and caveats of the study: With two AZD1222 doses given, Spike-specific TCR breadth and depth both rose.

For this clone: Its cognate antigen is unknown.

TCRdb keeps only in-frame clones here, not all; method: immunoSEQ multiplex PCR. The data show about 160,000 clones, 90% to 95% seen once. Trimming cost V 5 bases and J 8 bases, with 9 bases left between them. CDR3 size: 11 residues. In germline, CDR1 is GTSNPN, CDR2 SVGIG (reference sequence). J is TRBJ1-4 and V is TRBV30; D gene ambiguous. This TCR came from an adult in good health. The sample was peripheral blood, taken on day 0 of MenACWY control vaccination. DNA for the CDR3: TGTGCCTGGGGAAGGCGGGAAAAACTGTTTTTT. Its protein product is CAWGRREKLFF. The full variable domain, with the rest looked up from reference TRBV30 and TRBJ1-4, is SQTIHQWPATLVQPVGSPLSLECTVEGTSNPNLYWYRQAAGRGLQLLFYSVGIGQISSEVPQNLSASRPQDRQFILSSKKLLLSDSGFYLCAWGRREKLFFGSGTQLSVL.